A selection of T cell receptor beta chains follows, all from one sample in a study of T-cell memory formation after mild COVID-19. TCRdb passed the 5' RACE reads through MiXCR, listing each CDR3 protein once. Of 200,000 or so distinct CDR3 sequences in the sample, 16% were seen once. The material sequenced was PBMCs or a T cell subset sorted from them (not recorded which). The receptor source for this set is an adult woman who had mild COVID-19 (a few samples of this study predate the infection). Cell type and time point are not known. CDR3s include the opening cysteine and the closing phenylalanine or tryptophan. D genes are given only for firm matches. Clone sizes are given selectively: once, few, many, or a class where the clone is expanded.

CASSLRGTGGTEAFF	TGTGCCAGCAGTCTACGGGGGACAGGGGGCACTGAAGCTTTCTTT	-	TRBD1	TRBV12-3/TRBV12-4	TRBJ1-1
CASSTLGTFSYNEQFF	TGTGCCAGCAGCACTCTCGGGACGTTTTCCTACAATGAGCAGTTCTTC	-	-	TRBV5-5	TRBJ2-1
CASSAQGAGTGELFF	TGTGCCAGCAGCGCACAGGGGGCGGGCACCGGGGAGCTGTTTTTT	-	TRBD1	TRBV6-6	TRBJ2-2
CASSAAGTGANVLTF	TGTGCCAGCAGTGCCGCCGGGACAGGGGCCAACGTCCTGACTTTC	-	-	TRBV12-3/TRBV12-4	TRBJ2-6
CASSAAPGLAYNEQFF	TGTGCCAGCAGCGCAGCCCCGGGACTAGCATACAATGAGCAGTTCTTC	-	TRBD2	TRBV7-2	TRBJ2-1
CSARVAGVREKLFF	TGCAGTGCTAGAGTAGCAGGGGTGCGTGAAAAACTGTTTTTT	few	-	TRBV20-1	TRBJ1-4
CASSPNSPIPQYF	TGTGCCAGCAGCCCAAACTCCCCCATCCCGCAGTATTTT	-	-	TRBV5-4	TRBJ2-3
CASAMGWEETQYF	TGTGCTAGTGCCATGGGGTGGGAAGAGACCCAGTACTTC	many	-	TRBV12-5	TRBJ2-5
CASSTTGLGETQYF	TGTGCCAGCAGCACGACAGGGTTGGGGGAGACCCAGTACTTC	-	TRBD1	TRBV6-5	TRBJ2-5
CASSRQGWETQYF	TGTGCCAGCAGCCGACAGGGTTGGGAGACCCAGTACTTC	-	TRBD1	TRBV7-8	TRBJ2-5
CASSEFGGGEQFF	TGTGCCAGCAGTGAATTTGGGGGAGGTGAGCAGTTCTTC	few	-	TRBV6-1	TRBJ2-1
CASSQLSSGSRYF	TGTGCCAGCAGCCAACTATCTAGCGGGAGTCGGTATTTT	-	TRBD2	TRBV14	TRBJ2-3
CASSLGGRRSEAFF	TGTGCCAGCAGCTTAGGGGGGCGCAGGTCTGAAGCTTTCTTT	-	-	TRBV7-3	TRBJ1-1
CATRTTGVMDIQYF	TGTGCCACGAGAACGACAGGGGTAATGGACATTCAGTACTTC	few	TRBD1	TRBV15	TRBJ2-4
CASRGAGTNYGYTF	TGTGCCAGCAGGGGGGCAGGGACTAACTATGGCTACACCTTC	-	-	TRBV25-1	TRBJ1-2
CASTPDGIYGYTF	TGTGCCAGCACCCCGGACGGAATCTATGGCTACACCTTC	few	-	TRBV27	TRBJ1-2
CASRVLAGGGEQYF	TGTGCCAGCAGGGTACTAGCGGGAGGAGGGGAGCAGTACTTC	-	TRBD2	TRBV12-3/TRBV12-4	TRBJ2-7
CASSQGTSGRYQETQYF	TGTGCCAGCAGCCAAGGGACTAGCGGGAGGTACCAAGAGACCCAGTACTTC	few	TRBD2	TRBV4-2	TRBJ2-5
CSARDRADTQYF	TGCAGTGCTAGAGATAGGGCAGATACGCAGTATTTT	-	-	TRBV20-1	TRBJ2-3
CASSLSLLDGVDEQYF	TGTGCCAGCAGTTTATCTTTATTGGACGGGGTCGACGAGCAGTACTTC	-	-	TRBV12-3/TRBV12-4	TRBJ2-7
CASRPGGTGQETQYF	TGCGCCAGCAGACCCGGAGGGACAGGTCAAGAGACCCAGTACTTC	many	TRBD1	TRBV5-1	TRBJ2-5
CSARGQWGSYNEQFF	TGCAGTGCAAGGGGACAGTGGGGCTCCTACAATGAGCAGTTCTTC	few	TRBD1	TRBV20-1	TRBJ2-1
CASSLLTGTYEQYF	TGTGCCAGCAGCTTACTTACAGGGACCTACGAGCAGTACTTC	few	-	TRBV5-6	TRBJ2-7
CSARDNRQGSNSPLHF	TGCAGTGCTAGAGATAACCGACAGGGGAGTAATTCACCCCTCCACTTT	many	TRBD1	TRBV20-1	TRBJ1-6
CASSLSGQMNTEAFF	TGTGCCAGCAGCTTAAGTGGGCAGATGAACACTGAAGCTTTCTTT	many	-	TRBV7-8	TRBJ1-1